This TCR beta chain appears in the sequencing data of a study of T cell responses to AZD1222 COVID-19 vaccine. Study-wide background: Pooling covered second doses at about 4 or about 12 weeks.

The method was immunoSEQ multiplex PCR; TCRdb's version includes in-frame clones alone and lacks a portion of them. The sample carries 100,000 to 150,000 clones, 75% to 90% recorded once. This clone was recorded once. Its specificity is unknown. Unmatched junction bases numbered 2, after V lost 5 bases and J lost 2 bases. The CDR3 is made up of 14 amino acids. CDR1 SGHVS and CDR2 FQNEAQ come from the germline V gene. Regarding the study as a whole: The donors showed a predominance of white British ancestry and of females, with possible underestimation of clonal diversity.

The TCR originated in an adult in good health. The chain employs TRBV7-8 and TRBJ1-2; 10 bases are a match to TRBD1. This specimen was peripheral blood, taken on day 0 of AZD1222 vaccination. This CDR3 is CASSRGQGNYGYTF. The CDR3 region has the DNA TGTGCCAGCAGCCGGGGACAGGGGAACTATGGCTACACCTTC.